The 8 T cell receptor beta chains below come from one sample, sequenced in a study of cytomegalovirus exposure and HLA in healthy donors. The primer mix had 60 Vbeta and 13 Jbeta primers. Clones were read by immunoSEQ multiplex PCR, and TCRdb kept only the in-frame ones, dropping some. The sample has tens of thousands of clones, more than 85% seen once. Sequencing was carried out using PBMCs. The receptor source for this set is a woman aged 18-29 years in good health and CMV-seronegative.

The V and J genes are TRBV7-3 and TRBJ2-5, with D possibly being TRBD1 (5 bases). The germline CDR1 and CDR2 sequences are SGHTA and FQGTGA. The CDR3 consists of 15 residues. Deletions cut 4 bases from V and 1 base from J, with 13 bases between. CDR3 sequence (DNA): TGTGCCAGCAGCTGGGATAGGGGTCCCCAAGAGACCCAGTACTTC. It translates to CASSWDRGPQETQYF.

The CDR3 nucleotides read TGTGCCAGCAGTTACTCAGGACAGGGGCCCTACGAGCAGTACTTC. It codes for CASSYSGQGPYEQYF. This sequence joins TRBV6-6 and TRBJ2-7; TRBD1 matches 9 bases. Germline V lookup: CDR1 MNHNY, CDR2 SVGAGI (reference sequence). V shed 0 bases and J 2 bases; nucleotides not matched to a gene: 2. The CDR3 sequence is 15 residues long.

The chain links TRBV5-1 to TRBJ1-1; TRBD1 might be the D (6 bases). The CDR3 contains 13 residues. The germline V and J ends were trimmed by 0 bases and 3 bases, with 6 bases remaining between them. Germline V gene sequence: CDR1 SGHRS, CDR2 YFSETQ. CDR3 in amino acids: CASSLAGDTEAFF. Written as DNA, the CDR3 is TGCGCCAGCAGCTTGGCAGGGGACACTGAAGCTTTCTTT.

This clone was detected only once. The genes are TRBV14 and TRBJ2-6; possibly TRBD2 for D (6 bases). The CDR3 loop spans 16 amino acids. Germline V CDR1 and CDR2: SGHDN, FVKESK. Trimming pared 1 base from V and 0 bases from J, leaving 7 bases between. For the CDR3, the DNA is TGTGCCAGCAGCCAAGCGGGAGCCTCTGGGGCCAACGTCCTGACTTTC. It translates to CASSQAGASGANVLTF.

CDR3 coding DNA: TGTGCCAGTAGTATGGGGGATAACAGGGTCGGCTACACCTTC. This sequence encodes CASSMGDNRVGYTF. This sequence joins TRBV19 and TRBJ1-2, with D possibly TRBD1 on 6 matching bases. The V and J ends lost 3 bases and 8 bases respectively, with 16 bases between them. The V gene's germline CDR1 is LNHDA and CDR2 SQIVND (reference sequence). The CDR3 runs 14 residues.

The V gene is TRBV5-1, the J gene TRBJ2-3; 11 nucleotides line up with TRBD1. CDR1 is SGHRS, CDR2 YFSETQ, per germline. V lost 3 bases, J lost 1 base, and 7 bases stayed unmatched. The CDR3 consists of 17 residues. CDR3 in DNA: TGCGCCAGCAGCTCTTTAAGGACAGGGGGCGGCACAGATACGCAGTATTTT. Residues: CASSSLRTGGGTDTQYF.

V is TRBV5-1 and J is TRBJ1-4; a possible D gene is TRBD1 (6 bases). Trimming shortened V by 0 bases and J by 3 bases, and 6 bases separated the two germline ends. Germline V CDR1 and CDR2: SGHRS, YFSETQ. The CDR3 is 14 amino acids. The CDR3 DNA sequence: TGCGCCAGCAGCTTGGGACAGGCTAATGAAAAACTGTTTTTT. Translating it yields CASSLGQANEKLFF.

The rearrangement links TRBV27 to TRBJ2-3; 7 bases fit TRBD2. Germline V CDR1 and CDR2: MNHEY, SMNVEV (reference sequence). V trimming: 3 bases; J trimming: 5 bases; junction bases outside the gene matches: 11. CDR3 size: 16 residues. CDR3 DNA sequence: TGTGCCAGCAGTTTTGTGGCGGGAGTGTCAGGAGATACGCAGTATTTT. It specifies CASSFVAGVSGDTQYF.